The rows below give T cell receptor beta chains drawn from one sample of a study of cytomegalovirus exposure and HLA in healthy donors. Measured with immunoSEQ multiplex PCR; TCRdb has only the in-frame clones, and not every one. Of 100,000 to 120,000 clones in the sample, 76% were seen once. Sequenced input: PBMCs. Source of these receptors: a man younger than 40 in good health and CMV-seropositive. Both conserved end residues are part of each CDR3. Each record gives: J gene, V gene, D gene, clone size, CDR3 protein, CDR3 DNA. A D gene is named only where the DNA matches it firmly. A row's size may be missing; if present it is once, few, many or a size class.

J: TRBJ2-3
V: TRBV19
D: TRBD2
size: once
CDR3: CASSRVAVRSGGKDTQYF
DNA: TGTGCCAGTAGCAGGGTTGCGGTGCGTAGCGGGGGGAAGGATACGCAGTATTTT

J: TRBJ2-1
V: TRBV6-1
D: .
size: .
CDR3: CASSEEGTSYNEQFF
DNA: TGTGCCAGCAGTGAAGAGGGGACTTCCTACAATGAGCAGTTCTTC

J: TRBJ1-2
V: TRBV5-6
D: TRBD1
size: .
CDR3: CASSSRDRGHYGYTF
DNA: TGTGCCAGCAGCTCCCGGGACAGGGGACACTATGGCTACACCTTC

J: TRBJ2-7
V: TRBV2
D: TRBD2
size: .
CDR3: CASRAGGDYEQYF
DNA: TGTGCCAGCAGAGCGGGGGGGGACTACGAGCAGTACTTC

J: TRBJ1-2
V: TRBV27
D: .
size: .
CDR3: CASSPISGGGHGYTF
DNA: TGTGCCAGCAGTCCCATTTCTGGGGGGGGTCATGGCTACACCTTC

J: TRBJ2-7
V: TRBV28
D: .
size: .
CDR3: CASSREFGPYEQYF
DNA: TGTGCCAGCAGTCGGGAATTCGGCCCCTACGAGCAGTACTTC

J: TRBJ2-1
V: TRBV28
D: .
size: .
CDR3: CASSLRAGAYNEQFF
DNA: TGTGCCAGCAGTTTACGGGCGGGGGCATACAATGAGCAGTTCTTC

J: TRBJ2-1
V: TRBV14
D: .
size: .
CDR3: CASSQDREVEPYNEQFF
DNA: TGTGCCAGCAGCCAAGATAGAGAAGTTGAGCCCTACAATGAGCAGTTCTTC

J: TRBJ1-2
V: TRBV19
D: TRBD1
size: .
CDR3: CASSLLGTGAVYGYTF
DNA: TGTGCCAGTAGTCTCCTAGGGACAGGGGCTGTCTATGGCTACACCTTC

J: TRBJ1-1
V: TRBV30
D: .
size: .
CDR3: CAWKANTEAFF
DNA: TGTGCCTGGAAAGCGAACACTGAAGCTTTCTTT

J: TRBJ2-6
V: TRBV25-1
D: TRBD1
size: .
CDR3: CASSTQGALAGANVLTF
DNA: TGTGCCAGCAGTACACAGGGGGCTCTCGCTGGGGCCAACGTCCTGACTTTC

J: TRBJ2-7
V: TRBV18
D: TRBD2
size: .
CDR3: CASSPETSGGYEQYF
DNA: TGTGCCAGCTCACCGGAGACTAGCGGGGGTTACGAGCAGTACTTC

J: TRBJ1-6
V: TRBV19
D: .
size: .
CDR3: CASSWQGWNSPLHF
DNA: TGTGCCAGTAGTTGGCAGGGATGGAATTCACCCCTCCACTTT

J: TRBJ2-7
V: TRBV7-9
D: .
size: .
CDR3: CASSLDLLIGGEQYF
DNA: TGTGCCAGCAGCTTAGATCTGCTGATAGGGGGCGAGCAGTACTTC

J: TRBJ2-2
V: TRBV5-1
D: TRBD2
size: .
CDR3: CASRTERGGFSGELFF
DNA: TGCGCCAGCAGGACCGAGCGGGGGGGATTCTCCGGGGAGCTGTTTTTT

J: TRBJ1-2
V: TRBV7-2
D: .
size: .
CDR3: CASSLALGFGGGYTF
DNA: TGTGCCAGCAGCTTAGCTCTTGGATTTGGCGGTGGCTACACCTTC

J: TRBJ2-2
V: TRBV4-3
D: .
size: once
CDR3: CASSPAGKDSNTGELFF
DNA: TGCGCCAGCAGCCCCGCAGGAAAGGACTCGAACACCGGGGAGCTGTTTTTT

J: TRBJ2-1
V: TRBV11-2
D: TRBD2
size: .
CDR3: CASRSRLAGGNEQFF
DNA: TGTGCCAGCAGATCCAGACTAGCGGGGGGGAATGAGCAGTTCTTC

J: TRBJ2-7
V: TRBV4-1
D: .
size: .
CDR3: CASSQRQAASYEQYF
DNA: TGCGCCAGCAGCCAAAGGCAGGCTGCCTCCTACGAGCAGTACTTC

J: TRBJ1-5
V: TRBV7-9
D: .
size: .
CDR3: CASSPSDGHQPQHF
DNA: TGTGCCAGCAGCCCGTCTGATGGCCACCAGCCCCAGCATTTT

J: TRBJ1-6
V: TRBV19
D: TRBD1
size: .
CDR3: CASSFGTGNSPLHF
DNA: TGTGCCAGTAGTTTCGGGACAGGGAATTCACCCCTCCACTTT

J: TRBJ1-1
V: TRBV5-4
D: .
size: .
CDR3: CASTTINRPNTEAFF
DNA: TGTGCCAGCACCACTATTAACAGGCCGAACACTGAAGCTTTCTTT

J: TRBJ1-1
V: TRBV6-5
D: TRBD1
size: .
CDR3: CASSRGQGARTEAFF
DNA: TGTGCCAGCAGTCGGGGACAGGGGGCGAGAACTGAAGCTTTCTTT

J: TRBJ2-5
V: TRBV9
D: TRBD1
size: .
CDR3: CASSPGDSARQETQYF
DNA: TGTGCCAGCAGCCCTGGGGACAGCGCTCGCCAAGAGACCCAGTACTTC

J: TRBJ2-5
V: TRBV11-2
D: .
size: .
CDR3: CASSLLLTQETQYF
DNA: TGTGCCAGCAGCCTACTCCTAACCCAAGAGACCCAGTACTTC

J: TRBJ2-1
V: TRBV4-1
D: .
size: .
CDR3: CASSQVSHWGPYNEQFF
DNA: TGCGCCAGCAGCCAAGTGTCCCATTGGGGGCCCTACAATGAGCAGTTCTTC

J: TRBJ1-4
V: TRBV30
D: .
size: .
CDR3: CAWSRGVTTNEKLFF
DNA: TGTGCCTGGAGCCGGGGGGTCACAACTAATGAAAAACTGTTTTTT

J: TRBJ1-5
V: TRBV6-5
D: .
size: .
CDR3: CASSSSLGGPQHF
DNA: TGTGCCAGCAGTTCGAGTCTAGGGGGGCCCCAGCATTTT

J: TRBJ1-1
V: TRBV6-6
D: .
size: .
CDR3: CASKYGSNTEAFF
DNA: TGTGCCAGCAAGTACGGGTCGAACACTGAAGCTTTCTTT

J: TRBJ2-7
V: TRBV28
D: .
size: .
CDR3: CASSLFGETYEQYF
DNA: TGTGCCAGCAGTTTATTCGGAGAAACCTACGAGCAGTACTTC

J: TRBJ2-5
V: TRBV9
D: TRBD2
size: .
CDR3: CASSVGLADETQYF
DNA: TGTGCCAGCAGCGTGGGACTAGCGGACGAGACCCAGTACTTC

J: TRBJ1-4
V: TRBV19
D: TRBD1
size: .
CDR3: CASSLPDRGVANEKLFF
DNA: TGTGCCAGTAGTCTTCCGGACAGGGGGGTTGCTAATGAAAAACTGTTTTTT

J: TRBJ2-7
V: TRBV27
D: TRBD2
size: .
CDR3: CASSFSGGSSYEQYF
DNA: TGTGCCAGCAGTTTTAGCGGGGGGAGCTCCTACGAGCAGTACTTC

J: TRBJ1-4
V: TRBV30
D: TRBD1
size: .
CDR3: CANRQGPGEKLFF
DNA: TGTGCCAACCGACAGGGTCCGGGTGAAAAACTGTTTTTT

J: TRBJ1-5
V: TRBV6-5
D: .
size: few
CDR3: CASSPGSSYQPQHF
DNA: TGTGCCAGCAGCCCCGGTTCTAGTTATCAGCCCCAGCATTTT

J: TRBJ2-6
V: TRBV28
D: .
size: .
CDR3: CASSRGVSSGANVLTF
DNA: TGTGCCAGCAGCAGGGGGGTGAGCTCTGGGGCCAACGTCCTGACTTTC

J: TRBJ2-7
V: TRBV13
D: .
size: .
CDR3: CASSPGTGDYEQYF
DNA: TGTGCCAGCAGCCCCGGGACTGGGGACTACGAGCAGTACTTC

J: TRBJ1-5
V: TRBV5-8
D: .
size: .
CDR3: CASSYLGQKPQHF
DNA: TGTGCCAGCAGTTACCTTGGGCAGAAGCCCCAGCATTTT

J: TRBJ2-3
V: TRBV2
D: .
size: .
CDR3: CASYRRHLSTDTQYF
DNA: TGTGCCAGCTACCGACGACACCTTAGCACAGATACGCAGTATTTT

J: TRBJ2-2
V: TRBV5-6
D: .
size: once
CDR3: CASSLLGQGNTGELFF
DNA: TGTGCCAGCAGCTTGTTGGGCCAAGGGAACACCGGGGAGCTGTTTTTT

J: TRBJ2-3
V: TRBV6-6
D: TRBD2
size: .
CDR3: CASSDSGGAPDTQYF
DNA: TGTGCCAGCAGTGATAGCGGGGGGGCCCCAGATACGCAGTATTTT

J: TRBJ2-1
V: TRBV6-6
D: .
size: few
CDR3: CASTPGNYNEQFF
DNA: TGTGCCAGCACCCCAGGGAATTACAATGAGCAGTTCTTC

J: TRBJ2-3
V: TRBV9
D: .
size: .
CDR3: CASSVDFPSTDTQYF
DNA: TGTGCCAGCAGCGTAGACTTTCCTAGCACAGATACGCAGTATTTT

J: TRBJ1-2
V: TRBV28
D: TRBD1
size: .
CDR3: CASSPGRQGSYGYTF
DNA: TGTGCCAGCAGCCCGGGCCGACAGGGGAGCTATGGCTACACCTTC

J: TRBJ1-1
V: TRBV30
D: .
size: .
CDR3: CALFGGLNTEAFF
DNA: TGTGCCTTATTCGGGGGGCTGAACACTGAAGCTTTCTTT

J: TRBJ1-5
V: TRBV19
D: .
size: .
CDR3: CATQGIGRRNQPQHF
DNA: TGTGCCACCCAGGGGATTGGGCGCCGCAATCAGCCCCAGCATTTT

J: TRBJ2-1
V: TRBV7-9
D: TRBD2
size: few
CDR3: CASSFGLARSYNEQFF
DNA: TGTGCCAGCAGCTTTGGACTAGCGAGGTCCTACAATGAGCAGTTCTTC

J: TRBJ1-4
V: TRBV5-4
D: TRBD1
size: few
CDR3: CASSWGTGKEKLFF
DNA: TGTGCCAGCAGCTGGGGGACAGGGAAGGAAAAACTGTTTTTT

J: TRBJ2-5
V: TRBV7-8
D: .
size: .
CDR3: CASSLYTAGLEETQYF
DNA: TGTGCCAGCAGCTTATACACTGCAGGGTTGGAAGAGACCCAGTACTTC